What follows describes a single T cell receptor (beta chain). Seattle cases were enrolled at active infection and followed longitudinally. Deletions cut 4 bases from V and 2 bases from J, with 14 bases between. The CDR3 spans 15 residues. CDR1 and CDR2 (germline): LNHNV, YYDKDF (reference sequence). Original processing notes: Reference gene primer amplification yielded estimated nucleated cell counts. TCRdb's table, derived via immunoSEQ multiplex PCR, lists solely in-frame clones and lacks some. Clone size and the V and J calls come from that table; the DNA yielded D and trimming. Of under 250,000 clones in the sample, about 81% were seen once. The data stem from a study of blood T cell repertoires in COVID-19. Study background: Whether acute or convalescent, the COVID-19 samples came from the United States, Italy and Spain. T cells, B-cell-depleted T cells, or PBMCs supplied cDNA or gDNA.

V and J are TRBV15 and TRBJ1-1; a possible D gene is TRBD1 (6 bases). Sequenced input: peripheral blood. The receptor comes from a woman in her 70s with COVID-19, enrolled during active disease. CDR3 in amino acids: CATSTRQAINTEAFF. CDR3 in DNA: TGTGCCACCAGCACCCGACAGGCCATAAACACTGAAGCTTTCTTT.